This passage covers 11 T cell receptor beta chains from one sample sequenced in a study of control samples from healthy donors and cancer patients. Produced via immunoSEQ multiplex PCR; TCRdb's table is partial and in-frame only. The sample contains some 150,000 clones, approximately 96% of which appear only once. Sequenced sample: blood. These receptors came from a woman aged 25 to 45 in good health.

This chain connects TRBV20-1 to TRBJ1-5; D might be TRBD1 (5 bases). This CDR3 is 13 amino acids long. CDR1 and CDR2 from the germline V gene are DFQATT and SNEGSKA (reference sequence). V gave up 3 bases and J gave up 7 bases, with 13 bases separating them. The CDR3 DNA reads TGCAGTGCTAGTGGGATGGGGGGGCAGCCCCAGCATTTT. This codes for CSASGMGGQPQHF.

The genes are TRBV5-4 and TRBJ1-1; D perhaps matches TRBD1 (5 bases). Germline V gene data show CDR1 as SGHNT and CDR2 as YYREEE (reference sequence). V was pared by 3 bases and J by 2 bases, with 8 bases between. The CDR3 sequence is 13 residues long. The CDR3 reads CASSWDGNTEAFF. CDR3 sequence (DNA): TGTGCCAGCAGCTGGGACGGAAACACTGAAGCTTTCTTT. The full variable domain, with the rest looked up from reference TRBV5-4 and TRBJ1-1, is ETGVTQSPTHLIKTRGQQVTLRCSSQSGHNTVSWYQQALGQGPQFIFQYYREEENGRGNFPPRFSGLQFPNYSSELNVNALELDDSALYLCASSWDGNTEAFFGQGTRLTVV.

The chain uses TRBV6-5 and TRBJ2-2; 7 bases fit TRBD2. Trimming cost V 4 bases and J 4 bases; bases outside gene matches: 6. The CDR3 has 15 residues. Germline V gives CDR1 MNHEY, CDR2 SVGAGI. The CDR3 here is CASSSRDYLTGELFF. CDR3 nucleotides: TGTGCCAGCAGTTCTAGGGACTATCTCACCGGGGAGCTGTTTTTT.

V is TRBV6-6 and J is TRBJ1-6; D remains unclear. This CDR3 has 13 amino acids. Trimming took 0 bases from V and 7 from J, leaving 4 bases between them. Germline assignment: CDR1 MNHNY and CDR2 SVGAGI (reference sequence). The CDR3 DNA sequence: TGTGCCAGCAGTTACTCGGAGAATTCACCCCTCCACTTT. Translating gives CASSYSENSPLHF.

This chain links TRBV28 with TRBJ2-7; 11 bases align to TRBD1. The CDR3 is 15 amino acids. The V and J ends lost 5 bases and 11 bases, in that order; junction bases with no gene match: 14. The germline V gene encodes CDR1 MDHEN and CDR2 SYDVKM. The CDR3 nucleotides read TGTGCCAGCAGTGCGCCCCGGGCTGGGACAGGGGGGAAGTACTTC. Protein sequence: CASSAPRAGTGGKYF.

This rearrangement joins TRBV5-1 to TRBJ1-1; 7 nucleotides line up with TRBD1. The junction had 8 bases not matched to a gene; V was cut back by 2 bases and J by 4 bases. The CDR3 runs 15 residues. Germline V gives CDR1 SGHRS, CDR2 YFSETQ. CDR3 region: CASSFPTGKATEAFF. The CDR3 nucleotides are TGCGCCAGCAGCTTCCCGACAGGGAAGGCCACTGAAGCTTTCTTT.

CDR3 in DNA: TGTGCCAGCAGCCCTTCCATGGCAGGGGGGGCTTCTGGAAACACCATATATTTT. It specifies CASSPSMAGGASGNTIYF. The chain has TRBV9 and TRBJ1-3, with TRBD1 matching 7 bases. Germline assignment: CDR1 SGDLS and CDR2 YYNGEE. There are 18 residues in the CDR3. V lost 4 bases to trimming and J lost 1 base; unmatched junction nucleotides: 14.

CDR3 DNA: TGTGCCAGCGAGCTGTGGACAGGGGGCTACAATGAGCAGTTCTTC. Residues: CASELWTGGYNEQFF. The chain employs TRBV2 and TRBJ2-1; 10 bases match TRBD1. V shed 8 bases and J 3 bases; nucleotides not matched to a gene: 7. The germline gives CDR1 SNHLY, CDR2 FYNNEI. This CDR3 comprises 15 residues.

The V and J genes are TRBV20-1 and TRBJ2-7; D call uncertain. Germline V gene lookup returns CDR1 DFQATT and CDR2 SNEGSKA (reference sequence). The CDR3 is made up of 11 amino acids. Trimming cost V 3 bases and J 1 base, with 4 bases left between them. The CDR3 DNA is TGCAGTGCTAGTGATTCCTACGAGCAGTACTTC. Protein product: CSASDSYEQYF.

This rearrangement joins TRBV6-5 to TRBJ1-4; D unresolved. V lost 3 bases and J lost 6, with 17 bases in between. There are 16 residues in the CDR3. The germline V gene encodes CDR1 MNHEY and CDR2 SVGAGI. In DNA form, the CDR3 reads TGTGCCAGCAGTTATGAGTACGAGTCGGCGGATGAAAAACTGTTTTTT. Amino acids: CASSYEYESADEKLFF.

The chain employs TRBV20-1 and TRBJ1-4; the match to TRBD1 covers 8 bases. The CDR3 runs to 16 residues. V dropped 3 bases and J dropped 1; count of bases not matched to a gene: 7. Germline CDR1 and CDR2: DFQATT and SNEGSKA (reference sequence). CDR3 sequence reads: CSASEGQGVTNEKLFF. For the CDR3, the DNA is TGCAGTGCTAGTGAAGGACAGGGCGTAACTAATGAAAAACTGTTTTTT.